Included here is one T cell receptor (beta chain) sequence, with context. Antigen specificity is unknown. This entry belongs to a study of identifying expanded T cells in peripheral blood. Assay: immunoSEQ multiplex PCR; the TCRdb copy retains only in-frame clones and omits some. The repertoire holds about 100,000 clones, with approximately 88% as singletons. Study findings and constraints: About 1.2 clones differed between technical replicates, versus roughly 16 and 20 over time. Across healthy donors, higher total template counts meant significantly greater roughly two-week count variance.

During the collection period, no donor immune events like infections were recorded. This CDR3 has 14 amino acids. The V end lost 6 bases, the J end lost 4 bases, and 13 bases lay between the germline ends. Germline loops: CDR1 SGHVS, CDR2 FQNEAQ. J is TRBJ2-1 and V is TRBV7-8, with D possibly called TRBD1 or TRBD2 (6 bases each). The clonotype comes from a person aged 18 to 75 in good health. Sequences were obtained from blood. The CDR3 region has the DNA TGTGCCAGCAGAGGGGGGAGTCGGTACAATGAGCAGTTCTTC. Translation: CASRGGSRYNEQFF.